Included here is one T cell receptor beta chain sequence, with context. These data are taken from a study of blood T cell repertoires in COVID-19. Study-level information: Sites in the United States, Italy and Spain provided acute and convalescent COVID-19 samples. PBMCs, B-cell-depleted T cells, or T cells were the source of the cDNA or gDNA that made up the material.

The length of the CDR3 is 16 residues. V lost 2 bases to trimming and J lost 1 base; unmatched junction nucleotides: 6. Germline V lookup: CDR1 MNHEY, CDR2 SVGEGT. The authors' processing: Reference gene primer amplification gave estimated nucleated cell counts. Using immunoSEQ multiplex PCR, the repertoire was profiled, and TCRdb retains in-frame clones only, with some absent. That table furnishes V, J and clone size, whereas the DNA furnished D and trimming. The sample gives 250,000 or so clones, just over 85% of which show up once; 1.3% to 1.5% is in the top ten. This sequence was found in an elderly man with acute or convalescent COVID-19. The chain uses TRBV6-2 or TRBV6-3 and TRBJ1-2; 8 nucleotides line up with TRBD1. The sequenced sample was peripheral blood. DNA of the CDR3: TGTGCCAGCAGTTACCCCTCAGGGGGCGGTAACTATGGCTACACCTTC. This translates into CASSYPSGGGNYGYTF.